A single sample is the source of the 27 T cell receptor beta chains below, sequenced in a study of monozygotic twins with inflammatory bowel disease. Each CDR3 protein gets one entry in TCRdb, which reprocessed the 5' RACE reads and gives no DNA. Its table lists about 210,000 distinct CDR3 sequences. Source material: blood. These receptors all come from a human donor with ulcerative colitis or Crohn's disease, or a healthy co-twin of an affected twin (not recorded which).

The CDR3 region is CSVALAETQYF. The chain recombines TRBV29-1 with TRBJ2-5; the D gene TCRdb calls, TRBD2, cannot be checked with no DNA. The CDR3 is 11 residues long. In germline, CDR1 is SQVTM, CDR2 ANQGSEA.

V gene TRBV3-1 combines with J gene TRBJ2-4; TCRdb's assignment of TRBD1 cannot be checked, as there is no DNA. The length of the CDR3 is 19 residues. Germline CDR1 and CDR2: LGHDT and YNNKEL (reference sequence). The CDR3 loop is CASSQIGTSKALAKNIQYF.

The rearrangement uses TRBV18 and TRBJ2-7; TCRdb picks TRBD1, but there is no DNA to check that call. This CDR3 comprises 15 residues. Looked up from germline, CDR1 is KGHSH and CDR2 is LQKENI. This chain's CDR3 is CASSPEGQGTYEQYF.

The V gene is TRBV20-1, the J gene TRBJ2-1; TCRdb indicates TRBD1, and absent DNA this call remains unverified. The CDR3 runs to 16 residues. Germline CDR1 and CDR2: DFQATT and SNEGSKA (reference sequence). The chain's CDR3 is CSARSPLRGRYNEQFF.

The V and J genes are TRBV7-2 and TRBJ1-2. The CDR3 loop spans 13 amino acids. Looked up from germline, CDR1 is SGHTA and CDR2 is FQGNSA. This chain's CDR3 is CASSLEDRGRPTF.

The V and J genes are TRBV6-1 and TRBJ1-1; lacking DNA, the TRBD1 call made by TCRdb goes unchecked. The germline CDR1 and CDR2 sequences are MNHNS and SASEGT. There are 15 residues in the CDR3. The CDR3 sequence: CASLNSGTGIAEAFF.

The gene calls are TRBV29-1 and TRBJ2-2; TCRdb's D call, TRBD2, is unchecked because there is no DNA. The germline V gene encodes CDR1 SQVTM and CDR2 ANQGSEA. The CDR3 loop spans 14 amino acids. This CDR3 is CSVEKTRGTGELFF.

This CDR3 is CASSPIEGVRNTIYF. The chain couples TRBV12-3 or TRBV12-4 to TRBJ1-3; no DNA is available, so the TRBD1 call from TCRdb remains unchecked. This CDR3 is built from 15 residues.

The V gene is TRBV7-6, the J gene TRBJ1-2. The CDR3 spans 13 residues. Germline-derived CDR1 and CDR2 are SGHVS and FNYEAQ. CDR3 amino acids: CASSLGVGDGYTF. Using reference TRBV7-6 and TRBJ1-2 for the parts outside the CDR3, the full variable domain is GAGVSQSPRYKVTKRGQDVALRCDPISGHVSLYWYRQALGQGPEFLTYFNYEAQQDKSGLPNDRFSAERPEGSISTLTIQRTEQRDSAMYRCASSLGVGDGYTFGSGTRLTVV.

The chain is built from TRBV7-8 and TRBJ1-1. In germline, CDR1 is SGHVS, CDR2 FQNEAQ. The CDR3 is made up of 12 amino acids. The CDR3 reads CASSEGFTEAFF.

The chain employs TRBV18 and TRBJ2-5. The CDR3 covers 20 residues. The germline gives CDR1 KGHSH, CDR2 LQKENI. The chain's CDR3 is CASSPLRTYTEFEYQETQYF.

The chain carries TRBV2 and TRBJ2-1; TCRdb names TRBD1, which stays unverified in the absence of DNA. CDR1 is SNHLY, CDR2 FYNNEI, per germline. The CDR3 has 16 amino acids. The CDR3 sequence is CASSNAQTGRGHEQFF.

This chain joins TRBV10-2 and TRBJ2-3; the D gene TCRdb calls, TRBD1, cannot be checked with no DNA. This CDR3 region has 11 residues. Looked up from germline, CDR1 is WSHSY and CDR2 is SAAADI. This CDR3 reads CASSAGRTQYF.

This sequence joins TRBV20-1 and TRBJ1-1. The CDR3 extends over 12 amino acids. CDR1 and CDR2 (germline): DFQATT, SNEGSKA (reference sequence). The CDR3 reads CSVSELNTEAFF.

The chain has TRBV4-2 and TRBJ1-3. Germline CDR1 LGHNA, CDR2 YNFKEQ. The CDR3 totals 14 residues. This chain's CDR3 is CASSQVRSGNTIYF.

The chain recombines TRBV10-3 with TRBJ1-4; TCRdb gives TRBD1 as the D gene, but with no DNA this cannot be confirmed. From germline, CDR1 is ENHRY and CDR2 SYGVKD. The CDR3 loop spans 16 amino acids. CDR3 amino acids: CAISERGQGVGEKLFF.

The V gene is TRBV12-3 or TRBV12-4, the J gene TRBJ1-2; TCRdb gives TRBD1 as the D gene, but with no DNA this cannot be confirmed. The length of the CDR3 is 16 residues. The CDR3 loop is CASSGTGDTSNYGYTF.

The J gene is TRBJ1-6, the V gene TRBV5-1; TCRdb names TRBD1, which stays unverified in the absence of DNA. The CDR3 totals 14 residues. Per germline, CDR1 SGHRS and CDR2 YFSETQ. The chain's CDR3 is CASSPRPGAPPLHF.

The CDR3 protein is CASSGGTGRAFF. The V call is TRBV5-1, the J call TRBJ1-1; TCRdb reports TRBD1, a call that lacks DNA to check it against. Germline CDR1 is SGHRS and CDR2 is YFSETQ. This CDR3 has 12 residues.

The genes are TRBV12-3 or TRBV12-4 and TRBJ1-4; without DNA, the TCRdb call of TRBD1 cannot be checked. There are 15 residues in the CDR3. CDR3 amino acids: CASSWAKDSNEKLFF.

This chain links TRBV5-1 with TRBJ2-2; no DNA is available, so the TRBD2 call from TCRdb remains unchecked. The CDR3 has 18 amino acids. Germline CDR1 reads SGHRS; CDR2 reads YFSETQ. This chain's CDR3 is CASSSLPGLASNTGELFF.

The chain combines TRBV20-1 with TRBJ1-2; TCRdb picks TRBD1, but there is no DNA to check that call. The CDR3 is 15 amino acids. Per germline, CDR1 DFQATT and CDR2 SNEGSKA (reference sequence). This CDR3 reads CSARKQGARSYGYTF.

The V gene is TRBV2, the J gene TRBJ2-7; the D call of TRBD1 rests on TCRdb alone, since no DNA is present to check it. The CDR3 runs 13 residues. CDR1 is SNHLY and CDR2 is FYNNEI in the germline V gene. CDR3 sequence reads: CAGRRDRFSEQYF. Drawing the rest from reference TRBV2 and TRBJ2-7, the complete variable domain is EPEVTQTPSHQVTQMGQEVILRCVPISNHLYFYWYRQILGQKVEFLVSFYNNEISEKSEIFDDQFSVERPDGSNFTLKIRSTKLEDSAMYFCAGRRDRFSEQYFGPGTRLTVT.

The chain is built from TRBV7-9 and TRBJ2-5; without DNA, the TCRdb call of TRBD2 cannot be checked. Germline values: CDR1 SEHNR, CDR2 FQNEAQ (reference sequence). The CDR3 has 13 residues. CDR3 protein: CASGPGREETQYF.

The chain employs TRBV7-8 and TRBJ1-2; the D call of TRBD1 rests on TCRdb alone, since no DNA is present to check it. This CDR3 is built from 15 residues. CDR1 SGHVS and CDR2 FQNEAQ come from the germline V gene. The CDR3: CASSLGGDRGYGYTF.

The CDR3 loop is CASEQDSYNEQFF. The rearrangement uses TRBV2 and TRBJ2-1. The CDR3 length is 13 residues. Germline V gene sequence: CDR1 SNHLY, CDR2 FYNNEI.

The chain combines TRBV7-2 with TRBJ1-2; TCRdb designates TRBD1, a call that cannot be tested without DNA. CDR3 length: 16 amino acids. Germline CDR1 reads SGHTA; CDR2 reads FQGNSA. The chain's CDR3 is CASDLVGQGLGYGYTF.